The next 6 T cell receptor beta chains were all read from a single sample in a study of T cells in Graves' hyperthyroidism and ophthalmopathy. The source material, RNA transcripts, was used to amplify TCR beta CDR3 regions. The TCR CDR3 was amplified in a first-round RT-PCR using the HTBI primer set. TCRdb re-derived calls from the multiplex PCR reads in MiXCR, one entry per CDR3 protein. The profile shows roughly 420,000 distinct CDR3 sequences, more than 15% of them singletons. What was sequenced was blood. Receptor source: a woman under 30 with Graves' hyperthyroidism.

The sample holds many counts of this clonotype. CDR3 sequence reads: CSAREKRSNQPQHF. The CDR3 bases are TGCAGTGCTAGAGAGAAAAGGAGCAATCAGCCCCAGCATTTT. This rearrangement joins TRBV20-1 to TRBJ1-5, with D uncertain. Deletions cut 0 bases from V and 1 base from J, with 7 bases between. This CDR3 is 14 amino acids long. Germline V gives CDR1 DFQATT, CDR2 SNEGSKA (reference sequence).

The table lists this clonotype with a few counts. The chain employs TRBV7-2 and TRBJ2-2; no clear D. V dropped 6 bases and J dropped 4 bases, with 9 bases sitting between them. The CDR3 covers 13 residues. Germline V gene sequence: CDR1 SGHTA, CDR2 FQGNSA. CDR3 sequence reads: CASRIGSTGELFF. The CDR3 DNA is TGTGCCAGCAGGATAGGCAGCACCGGGGAGCTGTTTTTT. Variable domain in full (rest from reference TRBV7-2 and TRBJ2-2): GAGVSQSPSNKVTEKGKDVELRCDPISGHTALYWYRQSLGQGLEFLIYFQGNSAPDKSGLPSDRFSAERTGGSVSTLTIQRTQQEDSAVYLCASRIGSTGELFFGEGSRLTVL.

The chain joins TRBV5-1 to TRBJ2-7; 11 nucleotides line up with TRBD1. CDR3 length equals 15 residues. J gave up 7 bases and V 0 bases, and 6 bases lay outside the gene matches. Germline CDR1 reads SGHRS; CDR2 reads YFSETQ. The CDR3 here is CASSLGDRGSGEQYF. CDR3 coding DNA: TGCGCCAGCAGCTTGGGGGACAGGGGGTCCGGTGAGCAGTACTTC.

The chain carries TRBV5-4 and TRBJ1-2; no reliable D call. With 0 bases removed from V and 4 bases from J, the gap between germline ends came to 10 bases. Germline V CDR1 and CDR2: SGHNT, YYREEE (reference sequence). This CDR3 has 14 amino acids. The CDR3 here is CASSLGPDRYGYTF. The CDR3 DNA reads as TGTGCCAGCAGCTTGGGTCCGGATCGCTATGGCTACACCTTC.

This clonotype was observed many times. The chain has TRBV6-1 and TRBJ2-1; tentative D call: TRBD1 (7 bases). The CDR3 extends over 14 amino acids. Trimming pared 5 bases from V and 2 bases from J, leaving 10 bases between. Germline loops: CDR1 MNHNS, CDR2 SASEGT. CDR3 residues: CASSRGTAYNEQFF. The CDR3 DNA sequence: TGTGCCAGCAGTCGCGGGACAGCCTACAATGAGCAGTTCTTC.

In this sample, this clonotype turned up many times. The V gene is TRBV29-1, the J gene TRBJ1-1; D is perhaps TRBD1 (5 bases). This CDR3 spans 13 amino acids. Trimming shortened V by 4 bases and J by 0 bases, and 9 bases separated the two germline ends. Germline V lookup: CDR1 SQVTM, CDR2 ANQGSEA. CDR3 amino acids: CSVGMGLNTEAFF. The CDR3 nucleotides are TGCAGCGTTGGGATGGGGCTGAACACTGAAGCTTTCTTT.